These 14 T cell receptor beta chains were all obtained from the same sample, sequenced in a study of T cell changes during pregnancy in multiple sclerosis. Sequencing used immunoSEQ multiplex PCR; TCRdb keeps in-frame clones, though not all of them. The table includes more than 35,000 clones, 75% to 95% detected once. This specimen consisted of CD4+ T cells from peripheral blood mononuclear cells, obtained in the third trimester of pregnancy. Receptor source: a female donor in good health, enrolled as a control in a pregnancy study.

CDR3 DNA: TGTGCCAGCAGGCCTAATGTCGGACTAGGAGGCGGCTCCTACAATGAGCAGTTCTTC. Translation gives CASRPNVGLGGGSYNEQFF. The chain combines TRBV7-9 with TRBJ2-1, with 7 nucleotides matching TRBD2. Germline V CDR1 and CDR2: SEHNR, FQNEAQ (reference sequence). V gave up 6 bases and J gave up 0 bases; unmatched junction bases: 17. The CDR3 extends over 19 amino acids.

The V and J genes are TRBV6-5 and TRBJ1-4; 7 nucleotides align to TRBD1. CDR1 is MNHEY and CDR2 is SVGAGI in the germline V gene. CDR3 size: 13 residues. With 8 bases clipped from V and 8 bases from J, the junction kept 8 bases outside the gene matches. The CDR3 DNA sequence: TGTGCCAGCGGAACAGGGGCCTGGGAAAAACTGTTTTTT. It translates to CASGTGAWEKLFF.

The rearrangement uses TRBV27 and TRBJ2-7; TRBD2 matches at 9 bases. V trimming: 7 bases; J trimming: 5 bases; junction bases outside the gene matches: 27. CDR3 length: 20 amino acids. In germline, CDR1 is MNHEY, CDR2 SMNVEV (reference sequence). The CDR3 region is CASTLAVAGVTGHKPHEQYF. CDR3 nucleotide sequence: TGTGCCAGCACCCTTGCGGTAGCGGGAGTGACAGGACACAAACCCCACGAGCAGTACTTC.

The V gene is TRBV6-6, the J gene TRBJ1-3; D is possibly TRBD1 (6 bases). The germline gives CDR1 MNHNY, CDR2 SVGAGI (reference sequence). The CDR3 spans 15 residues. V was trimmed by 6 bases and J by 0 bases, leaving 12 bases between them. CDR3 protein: CASRLQGFSGNTIYF. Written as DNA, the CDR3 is TGTGCCAGCAGGCTTCAGGGGTTCTCTGGAAACACCATATATTTT.

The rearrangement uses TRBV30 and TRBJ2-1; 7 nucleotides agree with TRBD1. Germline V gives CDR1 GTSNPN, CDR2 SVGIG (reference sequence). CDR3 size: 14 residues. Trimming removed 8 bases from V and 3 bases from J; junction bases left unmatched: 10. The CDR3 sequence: CAPVRDSSYNEQFF. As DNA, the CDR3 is TGTGCCCCCGTCCGGGACAGTAGCTACAATGAGCAGTTCTTC.

CDR3 DNA: TGTGCCAGCAGCCCCCGACGGGACAGGGATGGCTACACCTTC. Its translation: CASSPRRDRDGYTF. The V gene is TRBV7-8, the J gene TRBJ1-2; 9 bases are shared with TRBD1. After removal of 5 bases from V and 6 bases from J, the junction contained 7 bases not matched to a gene. The germline V gene encodes CDR1 SGHVS and CDR2 FQNEAQ. The CDR3 totals 14 residues. The full variable domain, in which reference TRBV7-8 and TRBJ1-2 provide the parts outside the CDR3, is GAGVSQSPRYKVAKRGQDVALRCDPISGHVSLFWYQQALGQGPEFLTYFQNEAQLDKSGLPSDRFFAERPEGSVSTLKIQRTQQEDSAVYLCASSPRRDRDGYTFGSGTRLTVV.

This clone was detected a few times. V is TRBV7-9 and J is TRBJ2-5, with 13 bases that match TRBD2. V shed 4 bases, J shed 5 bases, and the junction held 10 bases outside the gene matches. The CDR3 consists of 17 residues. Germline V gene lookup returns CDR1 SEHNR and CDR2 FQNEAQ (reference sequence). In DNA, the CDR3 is TGTGCCAGCAGCTCCACTGTACTAGCGGGAGGGCGTGAGACCCAGTACTTC. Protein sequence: CASSSTVLAGGRETQYF.

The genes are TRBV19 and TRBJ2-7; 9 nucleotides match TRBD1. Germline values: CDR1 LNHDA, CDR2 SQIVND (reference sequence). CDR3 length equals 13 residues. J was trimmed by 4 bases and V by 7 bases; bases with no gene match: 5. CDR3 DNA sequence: TGTGCCAGTACCTCCGGGACAGGGTACGAGCAGTACTTC. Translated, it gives CASTSGTGYEQYF.

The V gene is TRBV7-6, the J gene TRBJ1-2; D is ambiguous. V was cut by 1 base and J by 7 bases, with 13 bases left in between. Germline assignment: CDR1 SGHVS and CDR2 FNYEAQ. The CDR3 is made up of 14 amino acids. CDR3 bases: TGTGCCAGCAGCTTAGTCCCGGGTATATGTGGCTACACCTTC. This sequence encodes CASSLVPGICGYTF. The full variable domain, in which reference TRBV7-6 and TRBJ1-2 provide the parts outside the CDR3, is GAGVSQSPRYKVTKRGQDVALRCDPISGHVSLYWYRQALGQGPEFLTYFNYEAQQDKSGLPNDRFSAERPEGSISTLTIQRTEQRDSAMYRCASSLVPGICGYTFGSGTRLTVV.

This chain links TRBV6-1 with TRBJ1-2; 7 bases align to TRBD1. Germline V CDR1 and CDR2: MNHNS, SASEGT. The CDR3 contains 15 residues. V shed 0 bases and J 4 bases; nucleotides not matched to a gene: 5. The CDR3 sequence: CASSEAQTGIYGYTF. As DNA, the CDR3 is TGTGCCAGCAGTGAAGCGCAGACAGGGATCTATGGCTACACCTTC.

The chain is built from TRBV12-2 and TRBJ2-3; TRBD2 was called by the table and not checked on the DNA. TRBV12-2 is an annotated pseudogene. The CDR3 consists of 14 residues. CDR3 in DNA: TGTGCAAGTCGCCTAAAGCGGACCACAGATACGCAGTATTTT. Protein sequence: CASRLKRTTDTQYF.

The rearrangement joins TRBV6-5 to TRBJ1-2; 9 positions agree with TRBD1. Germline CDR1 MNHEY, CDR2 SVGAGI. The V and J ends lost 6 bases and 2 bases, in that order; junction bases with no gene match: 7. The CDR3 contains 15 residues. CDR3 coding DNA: TGTGCCAGCAGGGACAGGGGTTTTCCAAACTATGGCTACACCTTC. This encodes CASRDRGFPNYGYTF.

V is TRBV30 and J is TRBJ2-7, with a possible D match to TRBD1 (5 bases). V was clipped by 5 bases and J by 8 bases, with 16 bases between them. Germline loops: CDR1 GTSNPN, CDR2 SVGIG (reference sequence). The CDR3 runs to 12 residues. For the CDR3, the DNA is TGTGCCTGGTCTCCTACAGGCTGGCAGCAGTACTTC. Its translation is CAWSPTGWQQYF.

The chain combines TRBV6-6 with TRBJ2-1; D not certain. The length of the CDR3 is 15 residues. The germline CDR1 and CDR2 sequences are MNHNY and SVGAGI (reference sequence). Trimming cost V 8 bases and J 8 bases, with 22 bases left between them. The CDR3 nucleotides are TGTGCCAGCGGAGTCGACTCAGTGGTTAGCCATGAGCAGTTCTTC. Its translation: CASGVDSVVSHEQFF.